These 12 T cell receptor beta chains were sequenced from one sample in a study of CD8 T cells in ankylosing spondylitis. TCRdb called the 5' RACE reads again in MiXCR, with one record for every CDR3 protein. The data contain 250,000 to 400,000 distinct CDR3 sequences, approximately 10% of them singletons. Sequenced material: blood, either unsorted or a sorted T cell fraction (not recorded which). The receptors stem from a female donor with ankylosing spondylitis or in good health (not recorded which).

This clonotype was found a few times. V and J are TRBV27 and TRBJ1-2; D is unclear. The CDR3 is 13 residues long. Trimming removed 3 bases from V and 2 bases from J, with 7 bases in between. The germline V gene encodes CDR1 MNHEY and CDR2 SMNVEV (reference sequence). The CDR3 spells CASSLQENYGYTF. CDR3 coding DNA: TGTGCCAGCAGTTTGCAGGAAAACTATGGCTACACCTTC.

This clonotype was counted many times. This rearrangement joins TRBV20-1 to TRBJ2-1; D unresolved. This CDR3 is 12 amino acids long. V was pared by 3 bases and J by 8 bases, with 11 bases between. CDR1 is DFQATT and CDR2 is SNEGSKA in the germline V gene (reference sequence). CDR3 sequence: CSASPDSDEQFF. In nucleotides, the CDR3 is TGCAGTGCTAGTCCCGACTCGGATGAGCAGTTCTTC.

This clonotype was counted many times. The rearrangement links TRBV27 to TRBJ2-5; 7 positions match TRBD1. In germline, CDR1 is MNHEY, CDR2 SMNVEV (reference sequence). Trimming removed 8 bases from V and 0 bases from J; junction bases left unmatched: 9. This CDR3 is built from 15 residues. DNA of the CDR3: TGTGCCAGCGCCCCCGGGACAGAGTACCAAGAGACCCAGTACTTC. Translation gives CASAPGTEYQETQYF.

This clonotype was seen many times. For the CDR3, the DNA is TGCAGTGCTAGAGATGCAGGGACAGCGTCCTACAATGAGCAGTTCTTC. Its protein product is CSARDAGTASYNEQFF. The chain carries TRBV20-1 and TRBJ2-1, with 7 positions matching TRBD1. This CDR3 contains 16 residues. The V segment lost 0 bases and the J segment 1 base; nucleotides outside the gene matches: 6. CDR1 DFQATT and CDR2 SNEGSKA come from the germline V gene (reference sequence).

The table lists this clonotype with many counts. V is TRBV7-2 and J is TRBJ2-2; D is undetermined. This CDR3 spans 14 amino acids. V lost 5 bases to trimming and J lost 3 bases, with 10 bases between them. CDR1 SGHTA and CDR2 FQGNSA come from the germline V gene. This CDR3 is CASSPARYTGELFF. In DNA form, the CDR3 reads TGTGCCAGCAGCCCCGCTAGGTACACCGGGGAGCTGTTTTTT.

This clonotype was counted ten times or more. The V and J genes are TRBV18 and TRBJ2-4; the D gene is possibly TRBD2 (5 bases). The CDR3 has 15 amino acids. Germline CDR1 and CDR2: KGHSH and LQKENI. V dropped 2 bases and J dropped 7 bases, with 15 bases sitting between them. The CDR3 bases are TGTGCCAGCTCACCATCGTCCGGGATTGGGAACATTCAGTACTTC. Translated, it gives CASSPSSGIGNIQYF.

This clonotype turned up a few times. This chain links TRBV20-1 with TRBJ2-5; the match to TRBD2 covers 14 bases. This CDR3 comprises 18 residues. Germline CDR1 is DFQATT and CDR2 is SNEGSKA (reference sequence). V gave up 3 bases and J gave up 4 bases; unmatched junction bases: 13. The CDR3 sequence is CSARVRLAGGPLRETQYF. As DNA, the CDR3 is TGCAGTGCTAGGGTTCGACTAGCGGGGGGGCCGCTTCGAGAGACCCAGTACTTC.

This clonotype occurred many times. V and J are TRBV6-2 or TRBV6-3 and TRBJ2-5, with D perhaps matching TRBD1 or TRBD2 (5 bases each). The CDR3 is 11 amino acids. Germline V gene lookup returns CDR1 MNHEY and CDR2 SVGEGT. The germline V and J ends were trimmed by 5 bases and 8 bases, with 9 bases remaining between them. CDR3 protein: CASSHGDTQYF. The DNA for the CDR3 is TGTGCCAGCAGTCACGGGGACACCCAGTACTTC.

This clonotype was counted a few times. The chain uses TRBV5-1 and TRBJ2-3, with a weak D call TRBD2 (5 bases). In germline, CDR1 is SGHRS, CDR2 YFSETQ. V gave up 1 base and J gave up 0 bases, with 15 bases separating them. This CDR3 is 17 amino acids long. The CDR3 sequence: CASSLFQSGFSTDTQYF. CDR3 nucleotide sequence: TGCGCCAGCAGCTTGTTTCAGTCGGGGTTTAGCACAGATACGCAGTATTTT.

Concerning this clonotype itself: A much larger clone sits a single nucleotide away, making a read error possible. The V call is TRBV20-1, the J call TRBJ2-2, with TRBD1 matching over 10 bases. The CDR3 spans 13 residues. Germline CDR1 and CDR2: DFQATT and SNEGSKA (reference sequence). CDR3 nucleotides: TGCAGTGCCCCGGGACAGGGGTCCGGGGAGCTGCTTTTT. Protein sequence: CSAPGQGSGELLF.

This clonotype was picked up many times. The J gene is TRBJ2-2, the V gene TRBV20-1, with a weak D call TRBD2 (6 bases). CDR3 length: 15 amino acids. The germline V and J ends were trimmed by 0 bases and 3 bases, with 11 bases remaining between them. Germline V CDR1 and CDR2: DFQATT, SNEGSKA (reference sequence). The CDR3 is CSAREGGKDTGELFF. CDR3 coding DNA: TGCAGTGCTAGAGAGGGGGGAAAGGACACCGGGGAGCTGTTTTTT.

The chain recombines TRBV11-2 with TRBJ2-2; tentatively, D is TRBD2 (6 bases). Germline V gives CDR1 SGHAT, CDR2 FQNNGV. This CDR3 spans 15 amino acids. Trimming left V 1 base short and J 5 bases short, with 11 bases between. Written as DNA, the CDR3 is TGTGCCAGCAGCTTAGTTCTAGCGAGGACCGGGGAGCTGTTTTTT. This codes for CASSLVLARTGELFF. Based on the CDR3 plus reference TRBV11-2 and TRBJ2-2, the full variable domain is EAGVAQSPRYKIIEKRQSVAFWCNPISGHATLYWYQQILGQGPKLLIQFQNNGVVDDSQLPKDRFSAERLKGVDSTLKIQPAKLEDSAVYLCASSLVLARTGELFFGEGSRLTVL.